This T cell receptor (beta chain) appears in the sequencing data of a study of identical twins. Each CDR3 protein gets one entry after TCRdb re-called the 5' RACE reads with MiXCR. The sample lists 200,000 to 250,000 distinct CDR3 sequences, 6.5% occurring once. This CDR3 has 11 residues. Trimming at V came to 8 bases and at J to 8 bases, leaving 1 base not matched to a gene. The same sample was also used in a study of T cells expressing NK-cell markers. That report notes: Of eight sequenced donors, seven were HCMV-seropositive and one HCMV-seronegative. NKG2C+ dominant clonotypes from roughly 6 donors made up roughly 1.0-8% of CD8+ T cells. The same clonotypes also predominated in the CD3+CD56-NKG2C+ fraction of a few donors.

The chain uses TRBV12-3 or TRBV12-4 and TRBJ1-4; 8 nucleotides align to TRBD1. The receptor was derived from a woman between 18 and 29 years old in good health. The specimen was CD8+ T cells sorted from blood. For the CDR3, the DNA is TGTGCCAGCCGACAGGGGGAAAAACTGTTTTTT. Its protein product is CASRQGEKLFF.